This T cell receptor (beta chain) was captured in a study of graft-versus-host responses after intestinal transplantation. Study-level information: Uniformly, recipients were administered anti-thymocyte globulin induction with subsequent tacrolimus and steroids for around three years.

Assay used: immunoSEQ multiplex PCR; TCRdb lists only in-frame clones, some missing. This sample has about 66,000 clones, with around 90% found just once. Notes on this clone: Its cognate antigen is unknown.

CDR3 length: 17 amino acids. The germline V and J ends were trimmed by 0 bases and 2 bases, with 16 bases remaining between them. Germline CDR1 SGDLS, CDR2 YYNGEE. The sequencing used unstimulated CD8+ T cells sorted from spleen or lymph node cells, collected before intestinal transplant. This receptor was taken from a human donor who received an intestinal transplant. The chain links TRBV9 to TRBJ2-3; weak D call: TRBD2 (6 bases). CDR3 nucleotide sequence: TGTGCCAGCAGCGTAGCTTCGTTACGCGGGGCCACAGATACGCAGTATTTT. Protein: CASSVASLRGATDTQYF.